This entry concerns a single T cell receptor (beta chain). As yet, its antigen is unknown. CD45RO-negative, CCR7-selected cells formed the naive CD8 fraction, which excluded terminally differentiated effector memory CD45RA+ cells. Healthy HIV-negative adults without recent acute infections or vaccinations served as donors. Produced via immunoSEQ multiplex PCR; TCRdb's table is partial and in-frame only. The sample includes 550,000 to 750,000 clones, about 95% of them seen just once. The sample originates from a study of shared clonotypes between healthy human individuals. Whole-study context: The donor group consisted of a couple of women and a few men, aged 18 to 49. Study outcomes and limitations: The rarefaction results pointed to incomplete sorted-subset sequencing despite large depth.

V lost 0 bases and J lost 1, with 6 bases in between. Germline CDR1 is WSHSY and CDR2 is SAAADI. The CDR3 consists of 14 residues. This clonotype was sampled from a woman in her 30s in good health. What was sequenced was naive CD8+ T cells sorted from blood. V is TRBV10-2 and J is TRBJ1-2; no clear D gene. The CDR3 nucleotides are TGCGCCAGCAGTGAGTCGGCAGATAACTATGGCTACACCTTC. The encoded protein is CASSESADNYGYTF.